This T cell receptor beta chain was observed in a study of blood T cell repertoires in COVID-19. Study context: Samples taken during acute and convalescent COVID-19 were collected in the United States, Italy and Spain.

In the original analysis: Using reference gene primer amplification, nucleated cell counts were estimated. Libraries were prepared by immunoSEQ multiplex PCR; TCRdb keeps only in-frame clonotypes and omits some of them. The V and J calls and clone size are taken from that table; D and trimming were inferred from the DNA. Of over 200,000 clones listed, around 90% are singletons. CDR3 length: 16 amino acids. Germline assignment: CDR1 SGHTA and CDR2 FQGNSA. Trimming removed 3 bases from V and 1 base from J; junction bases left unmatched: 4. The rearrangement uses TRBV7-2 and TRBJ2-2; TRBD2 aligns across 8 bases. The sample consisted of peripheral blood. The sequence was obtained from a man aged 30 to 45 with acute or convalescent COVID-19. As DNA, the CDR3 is TGTGCCAGCAGCTTTTGGAGCGGGGGGAACACCGGGGAGCTGTTTTTT. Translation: CASSFWSGGNTGELFF.